This T cell receptor beta chain was retrieved from a study of blood T cell repertoires in COVID-19 (dated by TCRdb to between 2020 and 2021). Concerning the study at large: Collaborator samples came from the United States, Italy and Spain and covered acute and convalescent phases of COVID-19. The material from the prospective study consisted of cDNA or gDNA derived from T cells, B-cell-depleted T cells, or PBMCs. HLA class I and class II types, where available, came from metadata supplied by the sample provider rather than from assay-based typing. Subjects who had been exposed to COVID-19, were actively infected with it, or had recovered from it provided the deeply sampled blood TCRbeta repertoires that made up the dataset. Samples came from the ongoing ImmuneRACE study (first 160 participants) plus 1,254 subjects from 6 global collaborators. The sample metadata nearly always contained a de-identified subject ID, COVID-19 status, age in years and sex. The repertoires were released in a freely available public database meant as a resource for research on the immune response to SARS-CoV-2.

TCRbeta CDR3 regions were amplified from genomic DNA using the immunoSEQ Assay, a bias-controlled multiplex PCR. The study's processing was this. The number of nucleated cells in each sample was estimated by amplification of reference gene primers within the assay. Sequence reads were collapsed and filtered to measure the absolute abundance of every unique TCRbeta CDR3 rearrangement. For each sample, productive Simpson clonality was calculated by taking the square root of Simpson's diversity index across productive rearrangements. TCRdb retrieved this table from immuneACCESS and kept in-frame rearrangements only. Not all clones are present; in checked studies, unresolved V genes account for under half, and no reason is known for the remainder. The V and J calls and the clone size are those of that table, but D and trimming were determined from the DNA. Within this sample are 380,000 or so clones, with over 75% of them counted one time only. In total, the top ten clones hold approximately 1.3% of the sample.

A word on this clone: It has no known antigen specificity. One base away there is no much larger clone; base qualities are not given.

Results and caveats for the whole study, not just this receptor: Clinical and demographic metadata were provided uncurated, with the amount varying by source and participant.

Here V drops 5 bases and J drops 12 bases, and the junction holds 8 bases not matched to any gene. For CDR1 and CDR2, the germline V gene (reference sequence) lists GTSNPN and SVGIG. The CDR3 numbers 12 residues from cysteine through phenylalanine. Only CDR3 DNA is held: 36 bases, read in frame from base 1. In the prospective study, participants were 18 to 89 years old, resided in about two dozen geographic areas of the United States, and were enrolled through a virtual design. In the prospective study, participants were assigned to cohorts based on the clinical history participants reported in a screening survey and a study questionnaire. Recovered participants in ImmuneRACE Cohort 3 were defined as having two consecutive negative NP/OP PCR tests, clearance from a healthcare professional, or resolution of symptoms. In the prospective study, mobile phlebotomists collected whole blood, serum and a nasopharyngeal or oropharyngeal swab from each participant. Over a roughly two-month period, participants in the prospective study had the option of providing additional blood draws and questionnaires. Before DNA extraction, blood samples from the prospective study were shipped at room temperature or frozen.

The V gene is TRBV30 and the J gene is TRBJ2-1; 9 of the junction bases match TRBD2. Sequenced input: PBMCs or T cells enriched from blood (not recorded which). The sequence was collected from a man under 40 who had recovered from COVID-19. CDR3 loop: CAWQWGSGGQFF. The DNA is TGTGCCTGGCAGTGGGGTAGCGGGGGGCAGTTCTTC.